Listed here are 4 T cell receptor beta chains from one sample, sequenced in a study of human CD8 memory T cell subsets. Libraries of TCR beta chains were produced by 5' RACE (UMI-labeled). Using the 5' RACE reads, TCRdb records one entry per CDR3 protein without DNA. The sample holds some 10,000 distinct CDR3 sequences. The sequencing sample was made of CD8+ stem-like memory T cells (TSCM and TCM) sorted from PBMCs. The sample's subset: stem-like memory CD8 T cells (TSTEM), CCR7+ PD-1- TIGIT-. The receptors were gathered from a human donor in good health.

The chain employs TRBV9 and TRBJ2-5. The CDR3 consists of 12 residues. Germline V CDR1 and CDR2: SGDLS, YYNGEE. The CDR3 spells CASSSETETQYF.

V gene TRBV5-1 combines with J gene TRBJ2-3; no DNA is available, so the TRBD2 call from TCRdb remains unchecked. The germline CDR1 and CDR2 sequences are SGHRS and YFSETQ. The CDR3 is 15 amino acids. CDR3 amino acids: CASSVGLASTDTQYF.

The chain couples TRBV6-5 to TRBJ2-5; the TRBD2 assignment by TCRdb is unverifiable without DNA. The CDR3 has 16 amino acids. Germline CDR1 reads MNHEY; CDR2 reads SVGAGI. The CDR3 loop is CASRERNTGRKGTQYF.

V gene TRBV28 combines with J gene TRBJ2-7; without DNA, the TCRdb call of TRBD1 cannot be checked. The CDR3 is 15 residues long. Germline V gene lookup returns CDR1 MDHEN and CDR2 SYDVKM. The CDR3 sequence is CASSHPGQGTYEQYF.